Following are 8 T cell receptor beta chains from one sample sequenced in a study of high-grade serous ovarian cancer treatment subgroups. Tumor samples were obtained before definitive surgery or chemotherapy. TCRdb keeps only in-frame clones here, not all; method: immunoSEQ multiplex PCR. The table has 25,000 to 30,000 clones, roughly 80% seen once. Sequenced input: tumor tissue. The receptors originated from a human donor with high-grade serous ovarian cancer.

This rearrangement joins TRBV30 to TRBJ1-6, with D perhaps TRBD1 (6 bases). V dropped 2 bases and J dropped 9 bases, with 20 bases sitting between them. This CDR3 is built from 16 residues. CDR1 and CDR2 (germline): GTSNPN, SVGIG (reference sequence). CDR3 DNA: TGTGCCTGGAGTCTCCCTGACAGGATTTGGAGTTCACCCCTCCACTTT. Residues: CAWSLPDRIWSSPLHF.

The V gene is TRBV6-1, the J gene TRBJ2-2, with 7 bases lining up with TRBD2. V shed 2 bases, J shed 0 bases, and the junction held 3 bases outside the gene matches. This CDR3 spans 16 amino acids. Germline lookup yields CDR1 MNHNS and CDR2 SASEGT. CDR3 sequence (DNA): TGTGCCAGCAGTGAAAGGCTAGCGGCGAACACCGGGGAGCTGTTTTTT. Encoded protein: CASSERLAANTGELFF.

This clone came up once. Because the CDR3's place on the DNA is in doubt, the DNA is left out and the CDR3 is given as listed by TCRdb. The chain is built from TRBV9 and TRBJ1-1. Germline CDR1 reads SGDLS; CDR2 reads YYNGEE. With termini counted, the CDR3 has 12 amino acids. The CDR3 sequence is CASSVGGGALAF.

The V and J genes are TRBV5-6 and TRBJ2-3; maybe TRBD2 (6 bases). Trimming took 1 base from V and 0 from J, leaving 9 bases between them. Per germline, CDR1 SGHDT and CDR2 YYEEEE. CDR3 length: 15 residues. The CDR3 DNA reads as TGTGCCAGCAGCTTGTCAGGGACTAGCACAGATACGCAGTATTTT. Its translation is CASSLSGTSTDTQYF. Full variable domain (remainder filled in from reference TRBV5-6 and TRBJ2-3): DAGVTQSPTHLIKTRGQQVTLRCSPKSGHDTVSWYQQALGQGPQFIFQYYEEEERQRGNFPDRFSGHQFPNYSSELNVNALLLGDSALYLCASSLSGTSTDTQYFGPGTRLTVL.

The chain couples TRBV27 to TRBJ2-1, with D unresolved. This CDR3 is built from 12 residues. The V gene's germline CDR1 is MNHEY and CDR2 SMNVEV (reference sequence). V was pared by 3 bases and J by 6 bases, with 6 bases between. This CDR3 is CASSFSVNEQFF. DNA for the CDR3: TGTGCCAGCAGTTTCAGCGTCAATGAGCAGTTCTTC.

The J gene is TRBJ1-1, the V gene TRBV6-5; D not certain. V lost 5 bases to trimming and J lost 5 bases, with 12 bases between them. Germline assignment: CDR1 MNHEY and CDR2 SVGAGI. CDR3 size: 13 residues. The CDR3 nucleotides read TGTGCCAGCAGTACGACCGCCACAACTGAAGCTTTCTTT. This gives the protein CASSTTATTEAFF.

The V gene is TRBV10-1, the J gene TRBJ2-2; perhaps TRBD1 as D (6 bases). Looked up from germline, CDR1 is WNHNN and CDR2 is SYGVQD (reference sequence). CDR3 length equals 15 residues. V was pared by 3 bases and J by 4 bases, with 12 bases between. The CDR3 DNA follows: TGCGCCAGCAGTGACCCGGGACAACCCACCGGGGAGCTGTTTTTT. It translates to CASSDPGQPTGELFF.

J is TRBJ1-1 and V is TRBV28; possibly TRBD1 for D (5 bases). Trimming cost V 9 bases and J 4 bases, with 12 bases left between them. CDR1 is MDHEN, CDR2 SYDVKM, per germline. The CDR3 sequence is 12 residues long. CDR3 sequence: CASLGGVTEAFF. CDR3 nucleotides: TGTGCCAGTCTCGGAGGGGTCACTGAAGCTTTCTTT.